This T cell receptor beta chain emerged from a study of blood T cell repertoires in COVID-19. Study summary: Samples of COVID-19 (acute and convalescent) were obtained from the United States, Italy and Spain. PBMCs, B-cell-depleted T cells, or T cells were the source of the cDNA or gDNA that made up the material.

Per the authors' pipeline: Researchers report that nucleated cell counts were estimated from reference gene primer amplification. The data were produced by immunoSEQ multiplex PCR, yet TCRdb's version contains in-frame clones alone and is incomplete. That table supplies the V and J calls and clone size; D and trimming were determined from the DNA. The sample yields roughly 53,000 clones, around 85% seen once. After removal of 0 bases from V and 6 bases from J, the junction contained 4 bases not matched to a gene. This CDR3 has 15 amino acids. CDR1 is SGHRS, CDR2 YFSETQ, per germline. V is TRBV5-1 and J is TRBJ2-1; TRBD2 matches at 9 bases. The sample consisted of peripheral blood. The sequence was collected from a man aged 70 or older with active COVID-19. CDR3 residues: CASSLGLAGPNEQFF. The CDR3 DNA follows: TGCGCCAGCAGCTTGGGGCTAGCGGGACCCAATGAGCAGTTCTTC.